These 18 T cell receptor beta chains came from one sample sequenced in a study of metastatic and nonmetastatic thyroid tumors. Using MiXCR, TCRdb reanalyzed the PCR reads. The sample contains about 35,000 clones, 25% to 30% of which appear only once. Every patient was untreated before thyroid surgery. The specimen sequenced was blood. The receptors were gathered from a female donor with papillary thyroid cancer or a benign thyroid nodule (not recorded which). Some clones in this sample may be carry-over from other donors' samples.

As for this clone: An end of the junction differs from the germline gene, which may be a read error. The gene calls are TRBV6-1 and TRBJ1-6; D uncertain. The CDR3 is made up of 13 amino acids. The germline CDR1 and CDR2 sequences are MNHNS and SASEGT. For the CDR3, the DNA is TGTGCCAGCAGTTGTGCGGGTAATTCACCCCTCCACTTC. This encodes CASSCAGNSPLHF.

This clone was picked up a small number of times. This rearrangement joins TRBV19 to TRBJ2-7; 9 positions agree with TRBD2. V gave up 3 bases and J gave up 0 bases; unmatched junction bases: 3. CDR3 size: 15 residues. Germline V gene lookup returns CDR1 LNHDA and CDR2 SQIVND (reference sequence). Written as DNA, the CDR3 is TGTGCCAGTAGTATTGGGACTAGCATCTCCTACGAGCAGTACTTC. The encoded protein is CASSIGTSISYEQYF.

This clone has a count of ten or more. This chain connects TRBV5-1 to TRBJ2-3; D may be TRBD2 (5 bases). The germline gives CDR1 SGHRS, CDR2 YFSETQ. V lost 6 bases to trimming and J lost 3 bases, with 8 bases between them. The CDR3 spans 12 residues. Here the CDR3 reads CASMGATDTQYF. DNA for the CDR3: TGCGCCAGCATGGGAGCAACAGATACGCAGTATTTT.

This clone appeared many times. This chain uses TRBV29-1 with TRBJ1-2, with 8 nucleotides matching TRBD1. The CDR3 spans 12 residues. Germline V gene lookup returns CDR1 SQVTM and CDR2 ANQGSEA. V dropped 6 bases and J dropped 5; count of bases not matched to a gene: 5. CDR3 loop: CSVPGQVYGYTF. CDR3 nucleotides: TGCAGCGTACCGGGACAGGTATATGGCTACACCTTC.

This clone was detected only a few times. The CDR3 sequence is CASSLRYRNSPLHF. In DNA form, the CDR3 reads TGTGCCAGCAGTCTCCGGTATAGGAATTCACCCCTCCACTTT. The V and J genes are TRBV6-1 and TRBJ1-6, with D uncertain. CDR1 and CDR2 from the germline V gene are MNHNS and SASEGT. Trimming took off 5 bases at V and 7 bases at J, with 12 bases between the two ends. The CDR3 covers 14 residues.

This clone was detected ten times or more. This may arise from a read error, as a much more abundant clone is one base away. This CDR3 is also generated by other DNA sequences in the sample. In nucleotides, the CDR3 is TGCAGTGCTAGAACTGGAGCAGGTGATACGCAGTATTTT. It specifies CSARTGAGDTQYF. J is TRBJ2-3 and V is TRBV20-1; D unclear. CDR3 length: 13 residues. Trimming removed 2 bases from V and 6 bases from J, with 12 bases in between. Germline V lookup: CDR1 DFQATT, CDR2 SNEGSKA (reference sequence).

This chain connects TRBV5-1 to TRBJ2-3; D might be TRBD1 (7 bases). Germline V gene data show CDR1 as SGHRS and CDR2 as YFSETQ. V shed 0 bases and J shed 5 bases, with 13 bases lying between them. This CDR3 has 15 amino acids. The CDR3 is CASSLAQGGVDTQYF. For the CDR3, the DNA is TGCGCCAGCAGCTTGGCCCAGGGGGGAGTAGATACGCAGTATTTT.

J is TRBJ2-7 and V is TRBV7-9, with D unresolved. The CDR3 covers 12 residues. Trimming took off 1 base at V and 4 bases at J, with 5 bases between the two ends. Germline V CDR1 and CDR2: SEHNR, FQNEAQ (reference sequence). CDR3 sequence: CASSLEVYEQYF. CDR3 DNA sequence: TGTGCCAGCAGCTTAGAGGTTTACGAGCAGTACTTC.

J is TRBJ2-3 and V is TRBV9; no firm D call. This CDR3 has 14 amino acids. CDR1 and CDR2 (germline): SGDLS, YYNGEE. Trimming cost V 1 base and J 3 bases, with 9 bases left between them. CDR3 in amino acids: CASSVRGATDTQYF. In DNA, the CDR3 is TGTGCCAGCAGCGTAAGAGGTGCGACAGATACGCAGTATTTT.

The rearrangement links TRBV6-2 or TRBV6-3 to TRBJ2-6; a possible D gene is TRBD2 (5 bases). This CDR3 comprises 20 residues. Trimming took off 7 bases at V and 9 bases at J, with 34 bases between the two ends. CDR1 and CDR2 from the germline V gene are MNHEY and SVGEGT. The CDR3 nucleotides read TGTGCCAGCACCCAAATTGTGGAGGCGCGTTCGAATGGAGTGGTCAACGTCCTGACTTTC. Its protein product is CASTQIVEARSNGVVNVLTF.

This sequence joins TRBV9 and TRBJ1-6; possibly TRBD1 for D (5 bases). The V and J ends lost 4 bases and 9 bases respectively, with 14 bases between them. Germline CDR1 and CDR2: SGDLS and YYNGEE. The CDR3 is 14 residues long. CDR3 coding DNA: TGTGCCAGCAGCCCAGGGACCTCAACTTCACCCCTCCACTTT. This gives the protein CASSPGTSTSPLHF.

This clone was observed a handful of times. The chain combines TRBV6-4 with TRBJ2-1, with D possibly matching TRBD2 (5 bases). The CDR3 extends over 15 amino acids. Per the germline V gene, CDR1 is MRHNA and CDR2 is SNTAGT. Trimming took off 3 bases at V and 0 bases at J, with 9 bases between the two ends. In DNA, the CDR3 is TGTGCCAGCAGTGAGGCCGGGGACTCCTACAATGAGCAGTTCTTC. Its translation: CASSEAGDSYNEQFF.

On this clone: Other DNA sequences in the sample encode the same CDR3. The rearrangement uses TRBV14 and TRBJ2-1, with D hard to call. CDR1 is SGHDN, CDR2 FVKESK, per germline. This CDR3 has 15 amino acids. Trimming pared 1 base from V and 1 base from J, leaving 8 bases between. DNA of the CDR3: TGTGCCAGCAGCCAAGGTGGTACTTCCTACAATGAGCAGTTCTTC. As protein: CASSQGGTSYNEQFF. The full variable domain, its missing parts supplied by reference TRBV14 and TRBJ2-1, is EAGVTQFPSHSVIEKGQTVTLRCDPISGHDNLYWYRRVMGKEIKFLLHFVKESKQDESGMPNNRFLAERTGGTYSTLKVQPAELEDSGVYFCASSQGGTSYNEQFFGPGTRLTVL.

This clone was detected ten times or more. As DNA, the CDR3 is TGTGCCAGCAGTTTGATCTCCTACAATGAGCAGTTCTTC. As protein: CASSLISYNEQFF. The genes are TRBV27 and TRBJ2-1; D gene ambiguous. Germline V CDR1 and CDR2: MNHEY, SMNVEV (reference sequence). Trimming took 3 bases from V and 0 from J, leaving 3 bases between them. The CDR3 is made up of 13 amino acids.

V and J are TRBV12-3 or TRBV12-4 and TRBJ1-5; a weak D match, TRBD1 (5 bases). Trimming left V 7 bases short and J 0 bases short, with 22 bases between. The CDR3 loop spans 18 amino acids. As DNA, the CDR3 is TGTGCCAGCACCTCTTTCCGGACTTCAGGGCCTAGCAATCAGCCCCAGCATTTT. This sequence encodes CASTSFRTSGPSNQPQHF.

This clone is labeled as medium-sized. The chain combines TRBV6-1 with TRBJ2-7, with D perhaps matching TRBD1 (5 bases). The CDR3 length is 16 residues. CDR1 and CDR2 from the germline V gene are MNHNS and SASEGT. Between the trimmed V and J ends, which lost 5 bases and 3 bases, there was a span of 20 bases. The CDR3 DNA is TGTGCCAGCAGTTCAAACCCCATCGGACACCACTACGAGCAGTACTTC. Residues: CASSSNPIGHHYEQYF.

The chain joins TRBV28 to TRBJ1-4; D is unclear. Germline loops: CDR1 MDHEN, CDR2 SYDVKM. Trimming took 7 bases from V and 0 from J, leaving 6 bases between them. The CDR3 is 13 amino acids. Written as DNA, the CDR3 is TGTGCCAGCACAATTGCAACTAATGAAAAACTGTTTTTT. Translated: CASTIATNEKLFF.

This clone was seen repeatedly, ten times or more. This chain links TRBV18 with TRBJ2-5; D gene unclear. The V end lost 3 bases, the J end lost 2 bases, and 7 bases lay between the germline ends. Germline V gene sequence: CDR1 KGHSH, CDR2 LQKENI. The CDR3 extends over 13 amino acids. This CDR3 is CASSPTVQETQYF. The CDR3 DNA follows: TGTGCCAGCTCACCGACCGTACAAGAGACCCAGTACTTC. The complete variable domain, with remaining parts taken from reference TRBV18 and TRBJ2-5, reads NAGVMQNPRHLVRRRGQEARLRCSPMKGHSHVYWYRQLPEEGLKFMVYLQKENIIDESGMPKERFSAEFPKEGPSILRIQQVVRGDSAAYFCASSPTVQETQYFGPGTRLLVL.